These 14 T cell receptor beta chains were all obtained from the same sample, sequenced in a study of early stage breast cancer tumors (dated by TCRdb to the late 2010s). The library relied on the immunoSEQ multiplex PCR assay. The table was pulled from immuneACCESS by TCRdb, which kept in-frame rearrangements only. Such tables lose some clones; where checked, under half of the loss comes from unresolved V genes, and the rest has no known cause. In this sample the table shows approximately 33,000 clones, around 67% of which occur a single time. Approximately 4.6% of the sample is taken by the ten largest. The source material was blood. The receptors derive from a person aged 40 to 49 with breast cancer.

The table lists this clone with a count of one. The genes are TRBV7-8 and TRBJ2-1; D not resolved. The V end was cut by 0 bases, the J end by 5 bases, with 14 bases between. CDR1 is SGHVS and CDR2 is FQNEAQ in the germline V gene. The CDR3 length is 16 residues. The CDR3 bases are TGTGCCAGCAGCTTAGCGCACGCTGACTCAAACAATGAGCAGTTCTTC. This translates into CASSLAHADSNNEQFF.

This clone has only one observation. This chain joins TRBV7-9 and TRBJ1-1, with D maybe TRBD1 (6 bases). The V end was cut by 5 bases, the J end by 8 bases, with 15 bases between. The CDR3 contains 13 residues. Germline loops: CDR1 SEHNR, CDR2 FQNEAQ (reference sequence). The CDR3: CASSQMRTEEAFF. The DNA of the CDR3 is TGTGCCAGCAGCCAAATGAGGACAGAAGAAGCTTTCTTT. Together with reference TRBV7-9 and TRBJ1-1, the CDR3 gives the full variable domain: DTGVSQNPRHKITKRGQNVTFRCDPISEHNRLYWYRQTLGQGPEFLTYFQNEAQLEKSRLLSDRFSAERPKGSFSTLEIQRTEQGDSAMYLCASSQMRTEEAFFGQGTRLTVV.

The chain is built from TRBV19 and TRBJ1-2; D remains ambiguous. The CDR3 sequence is 15 residues long. V shed 1 base and J shed 6 bases, with 15 bases lying between them. CDR1 is LNHDA and CDR2 is SQIVND in the germline V gene (reference sequence). The CDR3 sequence: CASSIGPPGSNGYTF. The DNA for the CDR3 is TGTGCCAGTAGTATAGGACCCCCAGGTAGCAATGGCTACACCTTC.

The chain has TRBV7-2 and TRBJ2-3; D tentatively reads TRBD1 or TRBD2 (5 bases each). Germline V lookup: CDR1 SGHTA, CDR2 FQGNSA. The CDR3 consists of 15 residues. V was cut by 8 bases and J by 2 bases, with 17 bases left in between. CDR3 amino acids: CASGTGTDFTDTQYF. The CDR3 nucleotides read TGTGCCAGCGGCACCGGGACGGATTTCACAGATACGCAGTATTTT. The variable domain in full, completed from reference TRBV7-2 and TRBJ2-3, reads GAGVSQSPSNKVTEKGKDVELRCDPISGHTALYWYRQSLGQGLEFLIYFQGNSAPDKSGLPSDRFSAERTGGSVSTLTIQRTQQEDSAVYLCASGTGTDFTDTQYFGPGTRLTVL.

The CDR3 DNA sequence: TGTGCCAGCACCCCATCGGGGGGGCGGGCTTTCTTT. Its translation: CASTPSGGRAFF. The chain is built from TRBV6-5 and TRBJ1-1, with D perhaps matching TRBD1 (6 bases). Trimming pared 7 bases from V and 11 bases from J, leaving 17 bases between. Germline CDR1 and CDR2: MNHEY and SVGAGI. The CDR3 contains 12 residues.

This chain uses TRBV7-9 with TRBJ1-1; D might be TRBD1 (5 bases). V was trimmed by 3 bases and J by 3 bases, leaving 11 bases between them. CDR1 is SEHNR, CDR2 FQNEAQ, per germline (reference sequence). There are 14 residues in the CDR3. The CDR3 DNA follows: TGTGCCAGCAGCTTCCGGGACGGAGACACTGAAGCTTTCTTT. Amino acid sequence: CASSFRDGDTEAFF.

The rearrangement joins TRBV23-1 to TRBJ2-7, with TRBD1 identical over 7 bases. TRBV23-1 is assigned to the ORF class and has an uncertain function. The CDR3 length is 14 residues. J lost 6 bases, V lost 4 bases, and 9 bases had no gene match. CDR3 bases: TGCGCCAGCAGTCTGACAGGGACGTTGTCCGAGCAGTACTTC. Translated, it gives CASSLTGTLSEQYF.

The gene calls are TRBV12-5 and TRBJ2-1, with TRBD2 matching over 7 bases. Germline CDR1 and CDR2: LGHNT and FRNRAP. The CDR3 covers 16 residues. The J segment lost 0 bases and the V segment lost 9 bases, leaving 11 bases of the junction unmatched. This chain's CDR3 is CASGLFGRSSYNEQFF. The CDR3 coding sequence is TGTGCTAGCGGATTGTTCGGGAGGAGCTCCTACAATGAGCAGTTCTTC.

The chain joins TRBV28 to TRBJ1-4; 7 nucleotides align to TRBD1. Losses at the gene ends were 2 bases for V and 8 bases for J; bases not matched to a gene: 5. The germline CDR1 and CDR2 sequences are MDHEN and SYDVKM. The CDR3 length is 14 residues. The DNA for the CDR3 is TGTGCCAGCAGTTTAATACAGGGGAGAGAAAAACTGTTTTTT. Protein: CASSLIQGREKLFF. Full variable domain (remainder filled in from reference TRBV28 and TRBJ1-4): DVKVTQSSRYLVKRTGEKVFLECVQDMDHENMFWYRQDPGLGLRLIYFSYDVKMKEKGDIPEGYSVSREKKERFSLILESASTNQTSMYLCASSLIQGREKLFFGSGTQLSVL.

The V gene is TRBV30, the J gene TRBJ2-1; the D gene is possibly TRBD2 (5 bases). This CDR3 has 13 residues. Germline loops: CDR1 GTSNPN, CDR2 SVGIG (reference sequence). The V gene lost 1 base and the J gene lost 7 bases, with 11 bases spanning the gap. The CDR3 nucleotides are TGTGCCTGGAGTGGGACTGGGGTTAATGAGCAGTTCTTC. Protein: CAWSGTGVNEQFF. Full variable domain (outside the CDR3, taken from reference TRBV30 and TRBJ2-1): SQTIHQWPATLVQPVGSPLSLECTVEGTSNPNLYWYRQAAGRGLQLLFYSVGIGQISSEVPQNLSASRPQDRQFILSSKKLLLSDSGFYLCAWSGTGVNEQFFGPGTRLTVL.

CDR3: CASSDSSSLGLSSGEQYF. The CDR3 nucleotides read TGCGCCAGCAGTGACTCCAGCTCTTTAGGACTTTCGTCCGGCGAGCAGTACTTC. The rearrangement uses TRBV10-1 and TRBJ2-7, with a tentative D call TRBD2 (5 bases). The germline V and J ends were trimmed by 3 bases and 6 bases, with 27 bases remaining between them. Germline-derived CDR1 and CDR2 are WNHNN and SYGVQD (reference sequence). There are 18 residues in the CDR3.

The V and J genes are TRBV29-1 and TRBJ1-2; TRBD1 might be the D (5 bases). The CDR3 totals 17 residues. V lost 5 bases and J 1 base, leaving 23 bases between the germline ends. Per germline, CDR1 SQVTM and CDR2 ANQGSEA. The CDR3 coding sequence is TGCAGCGTTAGGTCCCCCGGCGGGGGAGGACGTAACTATGGCTACACCTTC. Its translation is CSVRSPGGGGRNYGYTF.

The sample holds one count of this clone. The rearrangement joins TRBV6-5 to TRBJ1-1; D is ambiguous. The CDR3 is 14 amino acids. Trimming left V 0 bases short and J 4 bases short, with 9 bases between. Germline V gene data show CDR1 as MNHEY and CDR2 as SVGAGI. This CDR3 reads CASSYSTRTTEAFF. CDR3 DNA: TGTGCCAGCAGTTACTCCACAAGGACCACTGAAGCTTTCTTT.

This chain links TRBV29-1 with TRBJ2-1, with D perhaps being TRBD1 or TRBD2 (5 bases each). CDR1 SQVTM and CDR2 ANQGSEA come from the germline V gene. Trimming stripped 7 bases from V and 3 bases from J, with 10 bases between. The CDR3 has 12 residues. DNA of the CDR3: TGCAGCGGGGGGACGGACTACAATGAGCAGTTCTTC. Translating gives CSGGTDYNEQFF.